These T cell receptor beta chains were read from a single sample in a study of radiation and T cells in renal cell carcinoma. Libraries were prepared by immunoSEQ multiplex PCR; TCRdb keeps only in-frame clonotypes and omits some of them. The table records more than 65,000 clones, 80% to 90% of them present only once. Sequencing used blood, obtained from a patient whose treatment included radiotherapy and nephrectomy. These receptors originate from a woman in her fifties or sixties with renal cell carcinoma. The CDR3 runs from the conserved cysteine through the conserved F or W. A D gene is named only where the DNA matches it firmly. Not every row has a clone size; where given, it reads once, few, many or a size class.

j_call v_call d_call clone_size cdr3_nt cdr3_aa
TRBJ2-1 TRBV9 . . TGTGCCAGGTACAATGAGCAGTTCTTC CARYNEQFF
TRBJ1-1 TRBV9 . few TGTGCCAGCAGCGTTGGGGTCCTAACAAACACTGAAGCTTTCTTT CASSVGVLTNTEAFF
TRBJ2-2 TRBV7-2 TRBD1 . TGTGCCAGCAGCACCGGACAGGGGGCGACCGGGGAGCTGTTTTTT CASSTGQGATGELFF
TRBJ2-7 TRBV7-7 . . TGTGCTAGCAGCCTCCCGGGACGGGACTGGTGCGAGCAGTACTTC CASSLPGRDWCEQYF
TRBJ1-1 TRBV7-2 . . TGTGCCAGCAGCCAGGGCGGAGCGAACACTGAAGCTTTCTTT CASSQGGANTEAFF
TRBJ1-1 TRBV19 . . TGTGCCAGTAGTCAGGTAAACACTGAAGCTTTCTTT CASSQVNTEAFF
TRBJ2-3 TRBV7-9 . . TGTGCCAGCAGCCCACCGGGGGATACGCAGTATTTT CASSPPGDTQYF
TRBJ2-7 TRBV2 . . TGTGCCAGCACCTTTGAGGGAATAGGCGAGCAGTACTTC CASTFEGIGEQYF
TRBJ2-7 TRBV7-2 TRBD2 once TGTGCCACCCTTCGTCTAGCGGGAGAGGGCGAGCAGTACTTC CATLRLAGEGEQYF
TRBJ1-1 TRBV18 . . TGTGCCAGCTCACCCCTGTTGGATAGTGAAGCTTTCTTT CASSPLLDSEAFF
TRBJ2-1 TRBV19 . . TGTGCCAGTAGCCCGAATTCCTACAATGAGCAGTTCTTC CASSPNSYNEQFF
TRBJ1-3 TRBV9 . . TGTGCCAGCAGCGTAGACCGGGGTATTGGAAACACCATATATTTT CASSVDRGIGNTIYF
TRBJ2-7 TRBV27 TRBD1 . TGTGCCAGCAGGAGGGACAGGAAACACTACGAGCAGTACTTC CASRRDRKHYEQYF